The rows below give T cell receptor beta chains drawn from one sample of a study of blood T cell repertoires in COVID-19. Measured with immunoSEQ multiplex PCR; TCRdb has only the in-frame clones, and not every one. The sample lists 250,000 to 300,000 clones; 70% to 90% were seen once. The sequenced sample was peripheral blood. These receptors all come from a man aged 50 to 60 with active or convalescent COVID-19. CDR3s include the opening cysteine and the closing phenylalanine or tryptophan. The D gene is left open where the match is weak. Only some rows state a clone size, as once, few, many or a class for expanded clones.

abundance: -; v_gene: TRBV7-2; j_gene: TRBJ2-3; d_gene: -; CDR3aa: CASNPSGRIADTQYF; CDR3nt: TGTGCCAGCAACCCCAGTGGGAGGATAGCGGATACGCAGTATTTT
abundance: -; v_gene: TRBV2; j_gene: TRBJ1-1; d_gene: -; CDR3aa: CASSGGGGMNTEAFF; CDR3nt: TGTGCCAGCAGTGGGGGGGGAGGAATGAACACTGAAGCTTTCTTT
abundance: -; v_gene: TRBV7-2; j_gene: TRBJ2-1; d_gene: -; CDR3aa: CASSQDSTSSYNEQFF; CDR3nt: TGTGCCAGCAGCCAAGACTCTACCAGCTCCTACAATGAGCAGTTCTTC
abundance: -; v_gene: TRBV27; j_gene: TRBJ1-1; d_gene: -; CDR3aa: CASSPGGSNTEAFF; CDR3nt: TGTGCCAGCAGTCCGGGGGGCTCCAACACTGAAGCTTTCTTT
abundance: -; v_gene: TRBV7-2; j_gene: TRBJ1-3; d_gene: -; CDR3aa: CASSLSFGGLGNTIYF; CDR3nt: TGTGCCAGCAGCCTGAGTTTCGGGGGGCTTGGAAACACCATATATTTT
abundance: -; v_gene: TRBV20-1; j_gene: TRBJ1-1; d_gene: -; CDR3aa: CSASPGSNTEAFF; CDR3nt: TGCAGTGCTAGTCCGGGATCGAACACTGAAGCTTTCTTT
abundance: -; v_gene: TRBV6-6; j_gene: TRBJ2-3; d_gene: -; CDR3aa: CASSSSAGLSPQYF; CDR3nt: TGTGCCAGCAGCTCCTCTGCCGGACTGAGTCCGCAGTATTTT
abundance: -; v_gene: TRBV29-1; j_gene: TRBJ1-5; d_gene: -; CDR3aa: CSASEGQRNQPQHF; CDR3nt: TGCAGCGCGTCTGAGGGCCAACGGAATCAGCCCCAGCATTTT
abundance: -; v_gene: TRBV6-5; j_gene: TRBJ1-1; d_gene: -; CDR3aa: CASTGVGDTEAFF; CDR3nt: TGTGCCAGCACGGGGGTCGGGGACACTGAAGCTTTCTTT
abundance: -; v_gene: TRBV4-1; j_gene: TRBJ2-3; d_gene: -; CDR3aa: CASSQEPRVMTDTQYF; CDR3nt: TGCGCCAGCAGCCAAGAGCCACGGGTAATGACAGATACGCAGTATTTT
abundance: -; v_gene: TRBV6-1; j_gene: TRBJ1-2; d_gene: TRBD1; CDR3aa: CASSAPGQGASNYGYTF; CDR3nt: TGTGCCAGCAGTGCACCGGGACAGGGGGCATCTAACTATGGCTACACCTTC
abundance: -; v_gene: TRBV25-1; j_gene: TRBJ1-1; d_gene: -; CDR3aa: CASSDGLSMNTEAFF; CDR3nt: TGTGCCAGCAGTGACGGGTTATCCATGAACACTGAAGCTTTCTTT
abundance: -; v_gene: TRBV15; j_gene: TRBJ2-5; d_gene: -; CDR3aa: CATSRDAPGLQGPQETQYF; CDR3nt: TGTGCCACCAGCAGAGATGCCCCGGGACTTCAAGGACCCCAAGAGACCCAGTACTTC
abundance: once; v_gene: TRBV11-2; j_gene: TRBJ2-3; d_gene: TRBD2; CDR3aa: CASSLGAGGWDTQYF; CDR3nt: TGTGCCAGCAGCCTCGGAGCGGGAGGATGGGATACGCAGTATTTT
abundance: -; v_gene: TRBV9; j_gene: TRBJ1-1; d_gene: -; CDR3aa: CASSVGGGVNTEAFF; CDR3nt: TGTGCCAGCAGCGTAGGAGGGGGAGTGAACACTGAAGCTTTCTTT
abundance: -; v_gene: TRBV30; j_gene: TRBJ2-1; d_gene: TRBD2; CDR3aa: CAWSHSGRGRGREQFF; CDR3nt: TGTGCCTGGAGCCATAGCGGGAGAGGGCGGGGGCGTGAGCAGTTCTTC
abundance: -; v_gene: TRBV7-2; j_gene: TRBJ2-1; d_gene: TRBD2; CDR3aa: CASSPSSGAASVYNEQFF; CDR3nt: TGTGCCAGCAGCCCCTCTAGCGGGGCCGCTTCAGTCTACAATGAGCAGTTCTTC
abundance: -; v_gene: TRBV15; j_gene: TRBJ2-5; d_gene: -; CDR3aa: CATSPGHLDETQYF; CDR3nt: TGTGCCACCAGCCCAGGCCATTTGGATGAGACCCAGTACTTC
abundance: -; v_gene: TRBV2; j_gene: TRBJ2-5; d_gene: -; CDR3aa: CASSESRGETQYF; CDR3nt: TGTGCCAGCAGTGAATCCAGGGGTGAGACCCAGTACTTC
abundance: -; v_gene: TRBV6-5; j_gene: TRBJ1-6; d_gene: TRBD1; CDR3aa: CASSRTGEDSPLHF; CDR3nt: TGTGCCAGCAGTAGGACAGGGGAGGATTCACCCCTCCACTTT